Listed here is a single T cell receptor beta chain. What it recognizes is unknown. It was from whole blood, with no T cell sorting, that total RNA was isolated. Starting material for each TCR library was 3,500 to 4,000 ng of total RNA. From the 5' RACE reads, TCRdb lists one entry per CDR3 protein and no DNA. The listing records roughly 300,000 distinct CDR3 sequences. This sample stems from a study of monozygotic twins with inflammatory bowel disease. The CDR3 spans 12 residues. CDR1 and CDR2 from the germline V gene are SGHRS and YFSETQ. Findings and caveats of the study: It was observed that concordant and discordant twins did not differ in repertoire similarity, possibly given limited power. Against healthy co-twins, IBD patients had lower TCRbeta diversity (measured by inverse Simpson).

The receptor comes from a human donor with ulcerative colitis or Crohn's disease, or a healthy co-twin of an affected twin (not recorded which). The material sequenced was blood. The V gene is TRBV5-1, the J gene TRBJ2-3. Here the CDR3 reads CASSKVVDTQYF.